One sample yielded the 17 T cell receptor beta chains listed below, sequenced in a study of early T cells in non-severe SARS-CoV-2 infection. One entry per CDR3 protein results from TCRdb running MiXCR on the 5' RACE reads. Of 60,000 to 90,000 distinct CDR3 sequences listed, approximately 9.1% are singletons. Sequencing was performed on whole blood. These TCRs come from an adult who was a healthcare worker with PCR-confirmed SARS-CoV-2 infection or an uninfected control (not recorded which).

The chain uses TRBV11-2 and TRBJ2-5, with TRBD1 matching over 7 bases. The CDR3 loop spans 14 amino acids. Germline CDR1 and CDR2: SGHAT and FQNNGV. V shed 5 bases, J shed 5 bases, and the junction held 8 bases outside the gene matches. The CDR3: CASSLTGVGETQYF. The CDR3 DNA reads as TGTGCCAGCAGCCTTACAGGGGTAGGCGAGACCCAGTACTTC.

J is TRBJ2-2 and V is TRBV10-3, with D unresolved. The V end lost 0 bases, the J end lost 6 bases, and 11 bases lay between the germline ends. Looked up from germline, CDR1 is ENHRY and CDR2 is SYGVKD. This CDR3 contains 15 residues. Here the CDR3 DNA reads TGTGCCATCAGTGAGTCTAAACTCGTCGCCGGGGAGCTGTTTTTT. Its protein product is CAISESKLVAGELFF.

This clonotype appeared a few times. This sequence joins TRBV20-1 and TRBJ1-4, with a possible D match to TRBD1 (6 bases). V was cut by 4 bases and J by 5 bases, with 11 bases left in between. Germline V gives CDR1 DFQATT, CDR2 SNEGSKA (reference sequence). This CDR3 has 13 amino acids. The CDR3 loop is CSAIRTENEKLFF. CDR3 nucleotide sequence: TGCAGTGCTATTCGGACAGAGAATGAAAAACTGTTTTTT.

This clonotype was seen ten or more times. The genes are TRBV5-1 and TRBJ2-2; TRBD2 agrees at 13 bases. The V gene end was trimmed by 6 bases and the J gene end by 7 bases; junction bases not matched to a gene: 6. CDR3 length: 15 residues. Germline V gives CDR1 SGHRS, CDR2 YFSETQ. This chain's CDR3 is CASIGTSGTGGELFF. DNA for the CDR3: TGCGCCAGCATCGGGACTAGCGGGACGGGCGGGGAGCTGTTTTTT.

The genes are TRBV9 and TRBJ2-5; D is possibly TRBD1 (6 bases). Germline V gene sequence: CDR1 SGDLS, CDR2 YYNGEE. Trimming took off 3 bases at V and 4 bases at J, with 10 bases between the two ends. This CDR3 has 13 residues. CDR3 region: CASSGGQRETQYF. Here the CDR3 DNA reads TGTGCCAGCAGCGGGGGACAACGAGAGACCCAGTACTTC.

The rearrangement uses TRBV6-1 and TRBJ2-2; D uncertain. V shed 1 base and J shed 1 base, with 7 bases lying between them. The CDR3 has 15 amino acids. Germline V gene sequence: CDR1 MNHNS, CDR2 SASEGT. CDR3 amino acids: CASSEGSLNTGELFF. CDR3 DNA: TGTGCCAGCAGTGAAGGCAGCCTGAACACCGGGGAGCTGTTTTTT.

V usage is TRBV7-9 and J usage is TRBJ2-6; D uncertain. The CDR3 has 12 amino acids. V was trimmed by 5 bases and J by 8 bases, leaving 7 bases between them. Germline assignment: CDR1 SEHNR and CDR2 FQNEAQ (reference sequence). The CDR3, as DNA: TGTGCCAGCAGCGGGGTCCCCAACGTCCTGACTTTC. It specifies CASSGVPNVLTF.

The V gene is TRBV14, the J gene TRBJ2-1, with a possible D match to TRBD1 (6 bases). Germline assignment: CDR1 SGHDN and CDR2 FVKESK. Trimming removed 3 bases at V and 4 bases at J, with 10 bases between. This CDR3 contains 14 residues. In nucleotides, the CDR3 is TGTGCCAGCAGCCACCCCGGGACATACAATGAGCAGTTCTTC. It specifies CASSHPGTYNEQFF.

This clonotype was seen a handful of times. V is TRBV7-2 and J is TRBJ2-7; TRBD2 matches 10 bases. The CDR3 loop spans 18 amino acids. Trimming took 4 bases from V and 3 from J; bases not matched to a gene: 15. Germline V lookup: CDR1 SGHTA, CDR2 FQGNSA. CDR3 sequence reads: CASSSPLRLEREGYEQYF. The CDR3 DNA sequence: TGTGCCAGCAGCTCGCCTCTCCGACTAGAGCGGGAGGGCTACGAGCAGTACTTC.

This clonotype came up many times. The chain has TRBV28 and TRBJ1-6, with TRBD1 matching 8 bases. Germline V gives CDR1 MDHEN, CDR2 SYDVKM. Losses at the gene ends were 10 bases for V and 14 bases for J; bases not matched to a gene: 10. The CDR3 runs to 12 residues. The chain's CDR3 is CATRGPLGTLHF. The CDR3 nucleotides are TGTGCCACCAGGGGGCCTCTCGGGACCCTCCACTTT.

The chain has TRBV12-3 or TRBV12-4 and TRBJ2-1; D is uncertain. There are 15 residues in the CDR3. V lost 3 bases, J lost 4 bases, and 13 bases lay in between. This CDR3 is CASSFGSTRYNEQFF. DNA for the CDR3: TGTGCCAGCAGTTTCGGGTCCACTCGGTACAATGAGCAGTTCTTC.

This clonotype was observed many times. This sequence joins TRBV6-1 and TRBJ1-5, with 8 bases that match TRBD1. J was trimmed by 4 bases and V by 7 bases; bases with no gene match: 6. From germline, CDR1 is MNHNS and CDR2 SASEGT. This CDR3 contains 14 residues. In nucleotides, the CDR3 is TGTGCCAGCACAGGGGGCGAGGTAAATCAGCCCCAGCATTTT. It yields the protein CASTGGEVNQPQHF.

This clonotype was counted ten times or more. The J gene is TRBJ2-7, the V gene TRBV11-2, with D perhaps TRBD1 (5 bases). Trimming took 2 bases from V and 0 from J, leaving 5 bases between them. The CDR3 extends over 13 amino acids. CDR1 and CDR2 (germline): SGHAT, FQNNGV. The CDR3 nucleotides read TGTGCCAGCAGCTTACAGGGCTCCTACGAGCAGTACTTC. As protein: CASSLQGSYEQYF.

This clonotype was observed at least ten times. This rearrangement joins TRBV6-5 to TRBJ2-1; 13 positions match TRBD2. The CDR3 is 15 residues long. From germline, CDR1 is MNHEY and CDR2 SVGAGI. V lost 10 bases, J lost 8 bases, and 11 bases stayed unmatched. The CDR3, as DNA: TGTGCCACCGGCCGGACTAGCGGGAGCTGGGATGAGCAGTTCTTC. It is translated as CATGRTSGSWDEQFF.

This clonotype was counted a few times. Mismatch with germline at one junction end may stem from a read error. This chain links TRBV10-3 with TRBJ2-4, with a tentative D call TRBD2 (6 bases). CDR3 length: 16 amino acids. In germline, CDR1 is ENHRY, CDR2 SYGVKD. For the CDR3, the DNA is TGTGTCATCAGTGAGTCGGAGGGCCCAGCCAAAAACATTCAGTACTTC. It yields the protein CVISESEGPAKNIQYF.

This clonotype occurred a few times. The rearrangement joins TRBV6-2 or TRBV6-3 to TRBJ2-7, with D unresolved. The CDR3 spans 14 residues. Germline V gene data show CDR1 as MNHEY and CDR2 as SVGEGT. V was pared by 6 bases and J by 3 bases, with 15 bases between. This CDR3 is CASSRDLRYYEQYF. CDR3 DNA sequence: TGTGCCAGCAGCCGAGATCTCCGTTACTACGAGCAGTACTTC.

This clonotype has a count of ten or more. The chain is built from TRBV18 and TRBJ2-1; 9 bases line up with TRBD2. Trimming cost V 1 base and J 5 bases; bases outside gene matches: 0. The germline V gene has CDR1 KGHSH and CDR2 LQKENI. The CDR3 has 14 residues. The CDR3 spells CASSPLAGDNEQFF. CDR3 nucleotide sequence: TGTGCCAGCTCACCACTAGCGGGGGACAATGAGCAGTTCTTC.